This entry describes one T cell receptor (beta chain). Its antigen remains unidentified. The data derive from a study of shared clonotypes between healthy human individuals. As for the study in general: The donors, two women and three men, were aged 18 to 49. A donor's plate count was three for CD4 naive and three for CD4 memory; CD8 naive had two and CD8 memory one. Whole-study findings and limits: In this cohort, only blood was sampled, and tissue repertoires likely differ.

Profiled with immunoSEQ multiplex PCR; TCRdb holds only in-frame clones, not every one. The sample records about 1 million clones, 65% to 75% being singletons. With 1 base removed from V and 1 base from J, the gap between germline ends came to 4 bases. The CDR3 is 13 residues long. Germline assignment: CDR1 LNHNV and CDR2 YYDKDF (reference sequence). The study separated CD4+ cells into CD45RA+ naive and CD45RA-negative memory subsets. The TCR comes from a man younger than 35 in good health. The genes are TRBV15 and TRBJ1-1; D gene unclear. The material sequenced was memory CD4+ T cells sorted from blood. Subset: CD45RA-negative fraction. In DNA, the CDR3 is TGTGCCACCAGCAGAGGTGCGAACACTGAAGCTTTCTTT. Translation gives CATSRGANTEAFF.